The 5 T cell receptor beta chains listed next were all sequenced from one sample in a study of graft-versus-host responses after intestinal transplantation. This table comes from immunoSEQ multiplex PCR, and its TCRdb copy is limited to in-frame clones, with some not included. The table records about 90,000 clones, approximately 90% of them present only once. These TCRs are of unknown antigen specificity. Sequencing was performed on unstimulated CD4+ T cells sorted from spleen or lymph node cells, taken before transplant. These TCRs come from a human donor who was the organ donor for an intestinal transplant.

CDR3 bases: TGTGCCAGCAGCTACTTTGCAGGTTATCGTGGCTACACCTTC. It specifies CASSYFAGYRGYTF. The chain uses TRBV5-6 and TRBJ1-2; D call uncertain. V gave up 3 bases and J gave up 7 bases, with 16 bases separating them. The CDR3 contains 14 residues. The germline V gene encodes CDR1 SGHDT and CDR2 YYEEEE.

About this clone: The junction differs from germline at one of its ends, possibly a read error. Other DNA sequences in this specimen translate into the identical CDR3. This chain connects TRBV6-1 to TRBJ2-2; 9 bases align to TRBD1. This CDR3 has 17 amino acids. Looked up from germline, CDR1 is MNHNS and CDR2 is SASEGT. DNA for the CDR3: TGTGCCAGCAGTGGACACAAAGGGACAGGGAACACTGGGGAGCTGTTTTTT. It codes for CASSGHKGTGNTGELFF.

The chain employs TRBV2 and TRBJ1-4; a weak D match, TRBD1 (5 bases). The germline CDR1 and CDR2 sequences are SNHLY and FYNNEI. The V gene lost 4 bases and the J gene lost 10 bases, with 16 bases spanning the gap. This CDR3 is 14 amino acids long. This CDR3 is CASSVAGQMRKLFF. CDR3 in DNA: TGTGCCAGCAGTGTCGCAGGGCAGATGAGAAAACTGTTTTTT.

This chain links TRBV5-4 with TRBJ2-5; 7 nucleotides align to TRBD2. Germline V gene sequence: CDR1 SGHNT, CDR2 YYREEE (reference sequence). V lost 3 bases and J lost 1; bases outside the gene matches: 3. The CDR3 runs 14 residues. The CDR3 protein is CASSSWTSQETQYF. The CDR3 DNA reads as TGTGCCAGCAGCTCTTGGACTAGCCAAGAGACCCAGTACTTC.

The rearrangement joins TRBV28 to TRBJ2-1; D remains unclear. CDR1 MDHEN and CDR2 SYDVKM come from the germline V gene. V was cut by 5 bases and J by 7 bases, with 9 bases left in between. The CDR3 extends over 12 amino acids. The CDR3 is CASSLRRNEQFF. The CDR3 DNA reads TGTGCCAGCAGTCTAAGGCGGAATGAGCAGTTCTTC. Full variable domain (remainder filled in from reference TRBV28 and TRBJ2-1): DVKVTQSSRYLVKRTGEKVFLECVQDMDHENMFWYRQDPGLGLRLIYFSYDVKMKEKGDIPEGYSVSREKKERFSLILESASTNQTSMYLCASSLRRNEQFFGPGTRLTVL.